What follows is one T cell receptor (beta chain) and its context. Sequencing was performed with immunoSEQ multiplex PCR; in TCRdb, only in-frame clones are kept and a portion is missing. The repertoire holds more than 25,000 clones, with approximately 86% as singletons. Germline V gives CDR1 MNHEY, CDR2 SMNVEV (reference sequence). Trimming removed 5 bases from V and 5 bases from J; junction bases left unmatched: 4. The CDR3 consists of 14 residues. This sample stems from a study of T cell changes during pregnancy in multiple sclerosis. This specimen consisted of CD8+ T cells from peripheral blood mononuclear cells, obtained in the first trimester of pregnancy. This clonotype originated in a female donor with multiple sclerosis, enrolled in a pregnancy study. This chain uses TRBV27 with TRBJ2-7, with 12 bases lining up with TRBD1. Here the CDR3 DNA reads TGTGCCAGCAGTACAGGGACAGGGGGCAACGAGCAGTACTTC. It yields the protein CASSTGTGGNEQYF.